Listed below are T cell receptor beta chains from one sample, sequenced in a study of T cells after posttransplantation cyclophosphamide. Profiled with immunoSEQ multiplex PCR; TCRdb holds only in-frame clones, not every one. The data show tens of thousands of clones, with about 91% seen just once and 3% to 3.5% held by the top ten. Sequenced material: PBMCs. These receptors were taken from a woman aged 50 to 65 in good health and a related stem cell transplant donor. Each CDR3 is given with its conserved first and last residue. The order of the fields is J gene, V gene, clone size, D gene, CDR3 DNA, CDR3 protein. A D gene is named only where the DNA matches it firmly. Expanded clones get a size class; other rows say once, few or many, or leave the size out.

TRBJ1-5	TRBV19	once	.	TGTGCCAGTAGTATACAGGGGCCCTATCAGCCCCAGCATTTT	CASSIQGPYQPQHF
TRBJ1-1	TRBV25-1	.	.	TGTGCCAGCAGGGAAACAAGTGTAACAGGGAACACTGAAGCTTTCTTT	CASRETSVTGNTEAFF
TRBJ2-5	TRBV5-1	.	TRBD2	TGCGCCAGCAGCTCCGGACTAGCGGGGGGCCCGTATCAAGAGACCCAGTACTTC	CASSSGLAGGPYQETQYF
TRBJ2-1	TRBV19	.	TRBD2	TGTGCCAGTAGTAGACTAGCGGAGAACTACAATGAGCAGTTCTTC	CASSRLAENYNEQFF
TRBJ2-4	TRBV18	.	.	TGTGCCAGCTCACCACGAACGGCGGGGACTGGGGTTTTAGCCAAAAACATTCAGTACTTC	CASSPRTAGTGVLAKNIQYF
TRBJ1-5	TRBV4-2	.	.	TGTGCCAGCAGCCAAGGGGGGGAGGGGGATCAGCCCCAGCATTTT	CASSQGGEGDQPQHF
TRBJ1-2	TRBV6-1	.	.	TGTGCCAGCAGTGAATCTCGGGGGGCATGGGGCTACACCTTC	CASSESRGAWGYTF
TRBJ2-2	TRBV5-4	.	TRBD2	TGTGCCAGCAGCTCGGGGGGGCGAGCGAACACCGGGGAGCTGTTTTTT	CASSSGGRANTGELFF
TRBJ1-2	TRBV9	.	TRBD1	TGTGCCAGCAGCTTTAAGACAGGGGGGAACTATGGCTACACCTTC	CASSFKTGGNYGYTF
TRBJ1-2	TRBV5-1	once	.	TGCGCCAGCAGCCCGGACAGATACTATGGCTACACCTTC	CASSPDRYYGYTF
TRBJ1-5	TRBV2	.	.	TGTGCCAGCAGTCTGAATCAGCCCCAGCATTTT	CASSLNQPQHF
TRBJ2-6	TRBV12-5	.	TRBD1	TGTGCTAGTGGTTTGCGACAGGGGGCTTACGGGGCCAACGTCCTGACTTTC	CASGLRQGAYGANVLTF
TRBJ1-3	TRBV18	.	.	TGTGCCAGCTCACCGGCAGGCTCGAGTGGAAACACCATATATTTT	CASSPAGSSGNTIYF
TRBJ1-1	TRBV5-1	.	TRBD1	TGCGCCAGCAGCTTAACCGGGACAGTGAACACTGAAGCTTTCTTT	CASSLTGTVNTEAFF
TRBJ1-2	TRBV5-1	.	.	TGCGCCAGCAGCTTGGACAGAGCATCTGATGGCTACACCTTC	CASSLDRASDGYTF
TRBJ1-4	TRBV10-1	.	.	TGCGCCAGCAGTGAGTCCGGGGTTGAAAAACTGTTTTTT	CASSESGVEKLFF